This T cell receptor (beta chain) was identified during a study of molecular identifiers for immune sequencing clone quantification. Overall study context: In the replicates, RNA derived from about 20,000 or 100,000 naive CD8 cells was divided into five parts, and four were sequenced. Study-level findings and limits: Clones above 20 RNA copies held over 98% of effector molecules, under 1% in naive cells.

There are a few counts of this clonotype. The antigen is undetermined. Per germline, CDR1 LGHNA and CDR2 YNFKEQ. Trimming took 0 bases from V and 0 from J, leaving 9 bases between them. The CDR3 is 16 residues long. MiXCR was run by TCRdb on the PCR reads, yielding one entry per CDR3 protein. The sample records 300,000 to 400,000 distinct CDR3 sequences, 24% being singletons. Isolation of naive CD8 T cells was achieved by sorting on a CD8+CD4-CCR7+CD45RA+ phenotype. V is TRBV4-2 and J is TRBJ1-5, with unresolved D. The sequence came from a human donor in good health. Some libraries in this study had Jurkat cell RNA spiked in. The source material was naive CD8+ T cells from blood, with Jurkat cell RNA spiked in. Subset of the sample: FACS-sorted CD8+CD4-CCR7+CD45RA+ naive T cells. The CDR3 bases are TGTGCCAGCAGCCAAGAAGGAGGTATTAGCAATCAGCCCCAGCATTTT. Its translation: CASSQEGGISNQPQHF.